This T cell receptor beta chain was recorded in a study of blood T cell repertoires in COVID-19. Across the whole study: The samples span acute and convalescent COVID-19 from the United States, Italy and Spain. In each case, the material was cDNA or gDNA derived from T cells, B-cell-depleted T cells, or PBMCs.

As processed by the authors: Amplified reference gene primers provided the basis for estimating nucleated cell counts. Using immunoSEQ multiplex PCR, the repertoire was profiled, and TCRdb retains in-frame clones only, with some absent. D and trimming were read from the DNA, whereas the V and J calls and clone size are those reported in that table. The sample shows roughly 400,000 clones, 80% to 90% of them seen only once. This receptor was obtained from an older woman with COVID-19, enrolled during active disease. The sample comprised peripheral blood.

As DNA, the CDR3 is TGCAGCGTTGAAGATACAGGGAACTATGGCTACACCTTC. It specifies CSVEDTGNYGYTF. V and J are TRBV29-1 and TRBJ1-2; TRBD1 is a possible D gene (6 bases). The germline V gene encodes CDR1 SQVTM and CDR2 ANQGSEA. The CDR3 runs to 13 residues. Trimming took off 0 bases at V and 2 bases at J, with 7 bases between the two ends.